These 28 T cell receptor beta chains were all obtained from the same sample, sequenced in a study of monozygotic twins with inflammatory bowel disease (dated by TCRdb to 2018 to 2020). Libraries came from 5' RACE. The sequencer listed for this sample is Illumina HiSeq 2500. Based on TCRdb reprocessing of the reads, there is one entry per CDR3 protein sequence, and DNA is missing. The sample's clone listing holds approximately 300,000 distinct CDR3 sequences. Clones ranked in the top ten supply about 5% of the sample. Sequences were obtained from blood. These receptors came from a human donor with ulcerative colitis or Crohn's disease, or a healthy co-twin of an affected twin (not recorded which).

The chain carries TRBV12-3 or TRBV12-4 and TRBJ1-5; TCRdb designates TRBD1, a call that cannot be tested without DNA. The CDR3 is made up of 15 amino acids. The CDR3 sequence: CASSYQGNSNQPQHF.

This chain uses TRBV6-5 with TRBJ1-5. Germline CDR1 and CDR2: MNHEY and SVGAGI. The CDR3 is 13 residues long. The CDR3 loop reads CASSYSISQPQHF.

The rearrangement joins TRBV5-1 to TRBJ2-7; TCRdb's D call, TRBD1, is unchecked because there is no DNA. CDR3 size: 15 residues. Germline CDR1 and CDR2: SGHRS and YFSETQ. This CDR3 is CASSLRTGVRNEQYF.

The chain employs TRBV18 and TRBJ2-6; the TCRdb call, TRBD2, lacks DNA for checking. From germline, CDR1 is KGHSH and CDR2 LQKENI. CDR3 length: 16 amino acids. The CDR3 reads CASSPLAGSGANVLTF.

V is TRBV3-1 and J is TRBJ2-5; absent DNA, TCRdb's TRBD2 call cannot be checked. The germline CDR1 and CDR2 sequences are LGHDT and YNNKEL (reference sequence). The CDR3 runs 14 residues. The CDR3 sequence is CASSQDGLGETQYF.

The rearrangement uses TRBV4-2 and TRBJ2-1; the TRBD2 assignment by TCRdb is unverifiable without DNA. The CDR3 loop spans 17 amino acids. CDR1 and CDR2 (germline): LGHNA, YNFKEQ. Here the CDR3 reads CASSQEGGRGILNEQFF.

V and J are TRBV27 and TRBJ2-7; the D call from TCRdb, TRBD2, cannot be confirmed without DNA. Germline values: CDR1 MNHEY, CDR2 SMNVEV (reference sequence). This CDR3 has 13 residues. The CDR3 loop reads CASSLFGSKEQYF.

This sequence joins TRBV28 and TRBJ1-1; TCRdb proposes TRBD1, but this gene call is untestable without DNA. This CDR3 has 13 amino acids. Germline values: CDR1 MDHEN, CDR2 SYDVKM. The CDR3: CAGADRTNTEAFF.

The V gene is TRBV9, the J gene TRBJ2-7; the D call of TRBD1 rests on TCRdb alone, since no DNA is present to check it. This CDR3 is 15 amino acids long. The germline V gene encodes CDR1 SGDLS and CDR2 YYNGEE. CDR3 amino acids: CASSVDGNPWDEQYF.

This sequence joins TRBV4-2 and TRBJ1-4; TCRdb reports TRBD1, a call that lacks DNA to check it against. The CDR3 has 19 residues. Germline V gene data show CDR1 as LGHNA and CDR2 as YNFKEQ. CDR3 sequence: CASSPIQGARVLTNEKLFF.

This chain joins TRBV4-2 and TRBJ2-7. The CDR3 is 13 residues long. The V gene's germline CDR1 is LGHNA and CDR2 YNFKEQ. The chain's CDR3 is CASSQELSYEQYF.

This chain uses TRBV30 with TRBJ2-7. The CDR3 loop spans 14 amino acids. CDR1 is GTSNPN, CDR2 SVGIG, per germline (reference sequence). The CDR3 sequence: CAWRASGRSHEQYF.

This rearrangement joins TRBV25-1 to TRBJ2-7; TCRdb selects TRBD1, and the lack of DNA leaves this call unchecked. Germline lookup yields CDR1 MGHDK and CDR2 SYGVNS. The CDR3 covers 14 residues. Here the CDR3 reads CASSEYTGRAEQYF.

V and J are TRBV5-1 and TRBJ2-2; TCRdb returns TRBD2, unconfirmable since there is no DNA. The germline V gene has CDR1 SGHRS and CDR2 YFSETQ. There are 14 residues in the CDR3. The CDR3 sequence: CASSLGSGAGELFF.

The chain has TRBV28 and TRBJ2-2; the TCRdb D gene call, TRBD1, has no DNA to confirm it. CDR1 MDHEN and CDR2 SYDVKM come from the germline V gene. The CDR3 spans 13 residues. The CDR3 sequence: CASSDSNTGELFF.

The chain combines TRBV18 with TRBJ2-7. The CDR3 runs 12 residues. CDR1 is KGHSH, CDR2 LQKENI, per germline. The CDR3 sequence is CASSPSEYEQYF.

The chain joins TRBV5-1 to TRBJ2-3; TCRdb's D call, TRBD2, is unchecked because there is no DNA. CDR3 size: 15 residues. The germline CDR1 and CDR2 sequences are SGHRS and YFSETQ. The CDR3 here is CASNILAGGTDTQYF.

V gene TRBV7-9 combines with J gene TRBJ1-6. In germline, CDR1 is SEHNR, CDR2 FQNEAQ (reference sequence). CDR3 length: 14 residues. CDR3 region: CASSLLEDNSPLHF.

The chain is built from TRBV7-9 and TRBJ1-1; no DNA is available, so the TRBD1 call from TCRdb remains unchecked. The germline V gene has CDR1 SEHNR and CDR2 FQNEAQ (reference sequence). The CDR3 consists of 14 residues. The CDR3: CASSLTGQMAEAFF.

This chain connects TRBV24-1 to TRBJ2-5; checking the TCRdb D call of TRBD1 is not possible without DNA. The CDR3 is made up of 15 amino acids. The germline V gene has CDR1 KGHDR and CDR2 SFDVKD. CDR3 residues: CATSDNGQGKETQYF.

The chain employs TRBV12-5 and TRBJ2-3; the D gene TCRdb calls, TRBD1, cannot be checked with no DNA. Germline V gives CDR1 LGHNT, CDR2 FRNRAP. The CDR3 length is 12 residues. The CDR3: CASGTPSGTQYF.

V gene TRBV2 combines with J gene TRBJ1-5. CDR1 and CDR2 from the germline V gene are SNHLY and FYNNEI. This CDR3 is 13 amino acids long. The CDR3 sequence is CASSVFSNQPQHF.

The J gene is TRBJ2-7, the V gene TRBV7-2; TCRdb calls TRBD1, which cannot be checked without DNA. Germline CDR1 reads SGHTA; CDR2 reads FQGNSA. The CDR3 extends over 14 amino acids. CDR3 amino acids: CASRETGRGYEQYF.

This chain links TRBV9 with TRBJ1-5; TCRdb's assignment of TRBD1 cannot be checked, as there is no DNA. The CDR3 extends over 19 amino acids. CDR1 is SGDLS, CDR2 YYNGEE, per germline. The CDR3 sequence: CASSESGQGGDYSNQPQHF.

This chain connects TRBV2 to TRBJ2-3. Germline CDR1 SNHLY, CDR2 FYNNEI. The CDR3 is made up of 14 amino acids. The CDR3: CASHPSDIPDTQYF. Combining the CDR3 with reference TRBV2 and TRBJ2-3 gives the whole variable domain EPEVTQTPSHQVTQMGQEVILRCVPISNHLYFYWYRQILGQKVEFLVSFYNNEISEKSEIFDDQFSVERPDGSNFTLKIRSTKLEDSAMYFCASHPSDIPDTQYFGPGTRLTVL.

The rearrangement joins TRBV12-3 or TRBV12-4 to TRBJ1-5. The CDR3 runs 14 residues. The CDR3 spells CASSFIRGNQPQHF.

V gene TRBV5-1 combines with J gene TRBJ2-1; as DNA is missing, the TRBD1 call by TCRdb cannot be tested. The CDR3 extends over 13 amino acids. Germline V gene lookup returns CDR1 SGHRS and CDR2 YFSETQ. CDR3: CASSFSPGPEQFF.

The chain couples TRBV3-1 to TRBJ2-7; absent DNA, TCRdb's TRBD1 call cannot be checked. Germline values: CDR1 LGHDT, CDR2 YNNKEL (reference sequence). The length of the CDR3 is 15 residues. The CDR3 spells CASSYIRGGVYEQYF.